Given below is one T cell receptor (beta chain) in context. Symptom resolution, clearance, or two negative PCRs marked donors in Cohort 3 as recovered. CDR3 length: 16 amino acids. V lost 0 bases to trimming and J lost 0 bases, with 10 bases between them. Germline-derived CDR1 and CDR2 are SGDLS and YYNGEE. These data come from a study of blood T cell repertoires in COVID-19. At the level of the study: Donors in the United States, Italy and Spain gave samples during acute or convalescent COVID-19.

The protocol was immunoSEQ multiplex PCR, while the TCRdb copy is restricted to in-frame clones and leaves out a portion. The sample contains roughly 400,000 clones, about 92% of which appear only once. The sample taken for sequencing was PBMCs or T cells enriched from blood (not recorded which). This TCR was sampled from a man between 18 and 29 years old who had recovered from COVID-19. V is TRBV9 and J is TRBJ1-3, with D hard to call. The CDR3 DNA is TGTGCCAGCAGCGTAGTTCCCCGGTACTCTGGAAACACCATATATTTT. It encodes CASSVVPRYSGNTIYF.